This is a list of T cell receptor beta chains from one sample in a study of control samples from healthy donors and cancer patients. The data were produced by immunoSEQ multiplex PCR, yet TCRdb's version contains in-frame clones alone and is incomplete. Among about 160,000 clones listed, about 90% were seen once. Input material: blood. Source of these receptors: a man aged 30-40 years in good health. Each CDR3 is given with its conserved first and last residue. The D gene is left open where the match is weak. Some rows mark clone size as missing; the rest say once, few, many or name a class of expanded clone.

D	size	V	J	CDR3	DNA
TRBD1	.	TRBV18	TRBJ1-1	CASSANRGNTEAFF	TGTGCCAGCTCGGCGAACAGGGGTAACACTGAAGCTTTCTTT
.	once	TRBV6-5	TRBJ2-5	CASSYGETQYF	TGTGCCAGCAGTTACGGAGAGACCCAGTACTTC
.	.	TRBV6-2/TRBV6-3	TRBJ1-1	CASSYIGQNEAFF	TGTGCCAGCAGTTACATCGGACAGAATGAAGCTTTCTTT
.	.	TRBV5-6	TRBJ1-5	CASSLPGRQPQHF	TGTGCCAGCAGCTTGCCAGGGCGTCAGCCCCAGCATTTT
.	.	TRBV28	TRBJ1-1	CASKDRDMNTEAFF	TGTGCCAGCAAGGACAGAGACATGAACACTGAAGCTTTCTTT
.	.	TRBV4-1	TRBJ1-5	CASSQVGSGNQPQHF	TGCGCCAGCAGCCAAGTAGGGAGCGGCAATCAGCCCCAGCATTTT
.	.	TRBV27	TRBJ1-2	CASKGGLSGRRPTNYGYTF	TGTGCCAGCAAGGGAGGTTTAAGTGGACGAAGGCCGACGAATTATGGCTACACCTTC
TRBD1	.	TRBV15	TRBJ2-1	CATSQGASYEQFF	TGTGCCACCAGCCAGGGGGCGAGTTATGAGCAGTTCTTC
TRBD1	.	TRBV9	TRBJ1-1	CASSPRTGQSEAFF	TGTGCCAGCAGCCCCAGGACAGGTCAGAGTGAAGCTTTCTTT
.	.	TRBV30	TRBJ1-5	CAWSARAAQPQHF	TGTGCCTGGAGTGCCCGTGCCGCTCAGCCCCAGCATTTT